These 15 T cell receptor beta chains originate from one sample sequenced in a study of T-cell memory formation after mild COVID-19. TCRdb independently ran MiXCR on the 5' RACE reads; one entry per CDR3 protein. Of roughly 120,000 distinct CDR3 sequences in the sample, roughly 20% are singletons; the top ten hold about 38%. Sequenced: PBMCs or a T cell subset sorted from them (not recorded which). All receptors come from a man younger than 30 who had mild COVID-19 (a few samples of this study predate the infection). Cell type and time point are not known.

The J gene is TRBJ2-1, the V gene TRBV5-1, with 8 bases matching TRBD1. Germline trimming cut 1 base from V and 8 bases from J; bases unmatched to any gene: 8. The CDR3 sequence is 15 residues long. Germline V gives CDR1 SGHRS, CDR2 YFSETQ. CDR3 in amino acids: CASSLSGQGYHEQFF. The CDR3 DNA reads as TGCGCCAGCAGCTTGTCAGGACAGGGTTATCATGAGCAGTTCTTC.

The chain combines TRBV18 with TRBJ2-1, with 9 bases identical to TRBD1. Germline CDR1 reads KGHSH; CDR2 reads LQKENI. V lost 8 bases, J lost 0 bases, and 8 bases stayed unmatched. This CDR3 is 16 amino acids long. Here the CDR3 DNA reads TGTGCCAGCGGCGGGACAGGGAGCAGCTCCTACAATGAGCAGTTCTTC. It encodes CASGGTGSSSYNEQFF.

This clonotype appeared a few times. V usage is TRBV28 and J usage is TRBJ2-6; no definite D call. V was pared by 3 bases and J by 0 bases, with 6 bases between. Germline V CDR1 and CDR2: MDHEN, SYDVKM. The CDR3 covers 15 residues. The CDR3 loop reads CASSFASSGANVLTF. In DNA form, the CDR3 reads TGTGCCAGCAGTTTCGCGAGCTCTGGGGCCAACGTCCTGACTTTC.

The genes are TRBV10-1 and TRBJ2-1; the D is unclear. The CDR3 extends over 12 amino acids. V gave up 2 bases and J gave up 8 bases, with 7 bases separating them. The germline CDR1 and CDR2 sequences are WNHNN and SYGVQD (reference sequence). CDR3: CASSEARDEQFF. The CDR3 DNA sequence: TGCGCCAGCAGTGAGGCCCGGGATGAGCAGTTCTTC.

This clonotype was seen more than once but under ten times. V gene TRBV29-1 combines with J gene TRBJ2-1; the D gene could be TRBD1 or TRBD2 (5 bases each). With 1 base removed from V and 6 bases from J, the gap between germline ends came to 7 bases. The V gene's germline CDR1 is SQVTM and CDR2 ANQGSEA. This CDR3 comprises 12 residues. The CDR3 DNA reads TGCAGCGTTGAAGGGGACCCCAATGAGCAGTTCTTC. Encoded protein: CSVEGDPNEQFF.

The rearrangement joins TRBV7-9 to TRBJ2-7; 7 bases line up with TRBD1. Germline V gene lookup returns CDR1 SEHNR and CDR2 FQNEAQ (reference sequence). V lost 7 bases, J lost 0 bases, and 3 bases stayed unmatched. This CDR3 is built from 13 residues. CDR3 nucleotide sequence: TGTGCCAGCATTTCAGGGGGCTCCTACGAGCAGTACTTC. It encodes CASISGGSYEQYF. Based on the CDR3 plus reference TRBV7-9 and TRBJ2-7, the full variable domain is DTGVSQNPRHKITKRGQNVTFRCDPISEHNRLYWYRQTLGQGPEFLTYFQNEAQLEKSRLLSDRFSAERPKGSFSTLEIQRTEQGDSAMYLCASISGGSYEQYFGPGTRLTVT.

The gene calls are TRBV7-9 and TRBJ1-4; D ambiguous. The CDR3 spans 13 residues. Germline lookup yields CDR1 SEHNR and CDR2 FQNEAQ (reference sequence). V shed 5 bases and J shed 13 bases, with 17 bases lying between them. The CDR3 DNA sequence: TGTGCCAGCAGCCCCGCCCCGGATTTGGGACTGTTTTTT. Its protein product is CASSPAPDLGLFF.

The gene calls are TRBV28 and TRBJ2-7, with D maybe TRBD2 (5 bases). The CDR3 spans 13 residues. Per the germline V gene, CDR1 is MDHEN and CDR2 is SYDVKM. Trimming took off 6 bases at V and 6 bases at J, with 15 bases between the two ends. CDR3 region: CASSRLWAGEQYV. CDR3 bases: TGTGCCAGCAGCCGTTTGTGGGCGGGCGAGCAGTACGTC.

This clonotype has a handful of counts. The rearrangement joins TRBV5-1 to TRBJ2-7; weak D call: TRBD1 (5 bases). The ends were cut back, 0 bases at V and 2 bases at J, with 6 bases in the middle. From germline, CDR1 is SGHRS and CDR2 YFSETQ. The CDR3 sequence is 13 residues long. The CDR3 DNA sequence: TGCGCCAGCAGCTTGGAACAGGCCTACGAGCAGTACTTC. This encodes CASSLEQAYEQYF.

The J gene is TRBJ2-1, the V gene TRBV7-3; 10 positions agree with TRBD1. Germline-derived CDR1 and CDR2 are SGHTA and FQGTGA. The CDR3 is 17 residues long. After removal of 4 bases from V and 5 bases from J, the junction contained 11 bases not matched to a gene. The CDR3 DNA reads as TGTGCCAGCAGCTCCGGTCCGGGACAGGGGTCCCACAATGAGCAGTTCTTC. Its translation is CASSSGPGQGSHNEQFF.

V is TRBV5-6 and J is TRBJ2-3; TRBD1 aligns across 7 bases. The ends lost 4 bases at V and 2 bases at J; junction bases unmatched: 4. The germline V gene encodes CDR1 SGHDT and CDR2 YYEEEE. The CDR3 is 14 amino acids. CDR3 bases: TGTGCCAGCAGCCGGGACAGCATCACAGATACGCAGTATTTT. Amino acid sequence: CASSRDSITDTQYF.

Ten or more counts support this clonotype. This sequence joins TRBV4-3 and TRBJ2-7; 9 bases are shared with TRBD1. The ends lost 0 bases at V and 3 bases at J; junction bases unmatched: 9. This CDR3 is 17 amino acids long. The germline gives CDR1 LGHNA, CDR2 YSLEER. CDR3 nucleotide sequence: TGCGCCAGCAGCCAAGATCTGCCGGGACAGGGAATCTACGAGCAGTACTTC. Translating gives CASSQDLPGQGIYEQYF.

This clonotype appeared a few times. V is TRBV5-1 and J is TRBJ1-5, with TRBD1 matching over 7 bases. CDR3 size: 14 residues. Looked up from germline, CDR1 is SGHRS and CDR2 is YFSETQ. With V trimmed by 4 bases and J by 3 bases, 4 bases remained unmatched. This CDR3 is CASSAGQTNQPQHF. The CDR3, as DNA: TGCGCCAGCAGCGCGGGACAGACCAATCAGCCCCAGCATTTT.

V and J are TRBV4-1 and TRBJ2-1; D remains unclear. CDR1 and CDR2 from the germline V gene are MGHRA and YSYEKL. The CDR3 contains 14 residues. V was pared by 0 bases and J by 2 bases, with 5 bases between. DNA of the CDR3: TGCGCCAGCAGCCAAGATAGCACCTACAATGAGCAGTTCTTC. This encodes CASSQDSTYNEQFF.

The chain recombines TRBV7-9 with TRBJ2-4; maybe TRBD2 (6 bases). The CDR3 sequence is 15 residues long. Germline CDR1 and CDR2: SEHNR and FQNEAQ (reference sequence). The V gene lost 5 bases and the J gene lost 8 bases, with 19 bases spanning the gap. CDR3 sequence reads: CASSTAGLPGDIQYF. The CDR3 nucleotides read TGTGCCAGCAGCACTGCCGGTTTACCGGGAGACATTCAGTACTTC.